Sequencing of this T cell receptor beta chain was carried out in a study of blood T cell repertoires in COVID-19 (dated by TCRdb to about 2020). Broadly, across the study: Samples covering the acute and convalescent phases of COVID-19 were provided by collaborators in the United States, Italy and Spain. A de-identified subject ID, COVID-19 status, age in years and sex were almost always included in the sample metadata. Deeply sampled blood TCRbeta repertoires from subjects exposed to, actively infected with, or recovered from COVID-19 were included in the dataset. Where available, HLA class I and class II types were obtained from metadata supplied by the sample provider rather than from assay-based typing. The repertoires were released in a freely available public database meant as a resource for research on the immune response to SARS-CoV-2. Samples came from the ongoing ImmuneRACE study (first 160 participants) plus 1,254 subjects from 6 global collaborators. The material from the prospective study consisted of cDNA or gDNA derived from T cells, B-cell-depleted T cells, or PBMCs. Results the study describes overall, beyond this receptor: How much clinical and demographic metadata was included differed by source and by participant, and the metadata was provided uncurated.

Each collaborating institution followed its own protocols to collect whole blood in K2EDTA tubes. For TCRbeta analysis, collaborators shipped samples in one of three forms: frozen whole blood, isolated PBMCs, or DNA extracted from either of those sample types. The CDR3 goes from the cysteine to the phenylalanine over 16 residues. The entry retains the CDR3 DNA only, 48 bases that are in frame from base 1. According to the germline V gene, CDR1 reads KGHSH and CDR2 reads LQKENI. Trimming leaves V shorter by 6 bases and J shorter by 3 bases, with the junction holding 8 bases beyond the gene matches. TCRbeta CDR3 regions were amplified from genomic DNA using the immunoSEQ Assay, a bias-controlled multiplex PCR. On the study's bioinformatics: The number of nucleated cells in each sample was estimated from the amplification of reference gene primers within the assay. Sequence reads were collapsed and filtered to measure the absolute abundance of every unique TCRbeta CDR3 rearrangement. For each sample, productive Simpson clonality was calculated by taking the square root of Simpson's diversity index across productive rearrangements. Imported from immuneACCESS, the table was reduced by TCRdb to in-frame sequences with V and J called. These copies leave out some clones; in studies compared against another copy, an unresolved V gene accounts for under half, and the cause of the remainder is not known. That table supplies the V and J calls and clone size; D and trimming were determined from the DNA. In all, the sample holds 200,000 to 300,000 clones, and almost 85% of those were seen once. Of the sample, more than 4% is held by the ten largest clones.

To note about this clone: No antigen is known for it. One base away there is no much larger clone; base qualities are not given.

This TCR was recovered from a man in his fifties with acute or convalescent COVID-19. The sequenced sample was peripheral blood. Here the chain combines TRBV18 and TRBJ1-6; 7 of the junction bases match TRBD1. The nucleotides read TGTGCCAGCTCGTCCTACGGGACAGACTATAATTCACCCCTCCACTTT. Translated, it gives CASSSYGTDYNSPLHF.